The 12 T cell receptor beta chains presented below share a single source sample, sequenced in a study of blood T cell repertoires in COVID-19. Only in-frame clones appear in the TCRdb table, and some are missing; sequencing was by immunoSEQ multiplex PCR. The repertoire includes about 170,000 clones, more than 70% of them detected once, and less than 4% sits in the top ten. Sequencing input: PBMCs or T cells enriched from blood (not recorded which). The receptors come from a woman in her forties or fifties in a cohort exposed to, infected with or recovered from COVID-19 (not recorded which).

The rearrangement joins TRBV19 to TRBJ1-1, with 8 bases that match TRBD1. CDR3 length: 17 amino acids. The V and J ends lost 6 bases and 1 base, in that order; junction bases with no gene match: 13. Germline assignment: CDR1 LNHDA and CDR2 SQIVND (reference sequence). CDR3 loop: CASSPSGTGFSNTEAFF. The CDR3 coding sequence is TGTGCCAGTAGCCCCTCCGGGACAGGTTTTTCGAACACTGAAGCTTTCTTT.

This clone was seen only once. V gene TRBV7-2 combines with J gene TRBJ1-1; tentatively, D is TRBD1 (5 bases). The CDR3 runs 15 residues. The V gene's germline CDR1 is SGHTA and CDR2 FQGNSA. V lost 5 bases, J lost 4 bases, and 17 bases lay in between. In DNA form, the CDR3 reads TGTGCCAGCAGCAAATCGACAGCCTCTTCCACTGAAGCTTTCTTT. Its protein product is CASSKSTASSTEAFF.

The chain employs TRBV7-9 and TRBJ2-7; 12 bases line up with TRBD1. Germline V gives CDR1 SEHNR, CDR2 FQNEAQ (reference sequence). V trimming: 4 bases; J trimming: 2 bases; junction bases outside the gene matches: 15. The CDR3 length is 19 residues. The CDR3 nucleotides read TGTGCCAGCAGCTCAACCGGGACAGGGGGCGCATTGTTGACCTACGAGCAGTACTTC. It translates to CASSSTGTGGALLTYEQYF.

This chain uses TRBV19 with TRBJ1-2; tentative D call: TRBD1 (5 bases). CDR1 is LNHDA, CDR2 SQIVND, per germline (reference sequence). Trimming removed 5 bases from V and 4 bases from J, with 11 bases in between. This CDR3 is built from 13 residues. In nucleotides, the CDR3 is TGTGCCAGTAGTCGAGAGGACACCTATGGCTACACCTTC. Translated, it gives CASSREDTYGYTF. The full variable domain, with the rest looked up from reference TRBV19 and TRBJ1-2, is DGGITQSPKYLFRKEGQNVTLSCEQNLNHDAMYWYRQDPGQGLRLIYYSQIVNDFQKGDIAEGYSVSREKKESFPLTVTSAQKNPTAFYLCASSREDTYGYTFGSGTRLTVV.

The rearrangement joins TRBV2 to TRBJ1-2; TRBD1 agrees at 7 bases. Germline trimming cut 5 bases from V and 0 bases from J; bases unmatched to any gene: 6. This CDR3 spans 15 amino acids. The germline V gene encodes CDR1 SNHLY and CDR2 FYNNEI. Written as DNA, the CDR3 is TGTGCCAGCAGTTCACAGGGGAGCCCTAACTATGGCTACACCTTC. Residues: CASSSQGSPNYGYTF.

The chain uses TRBV2 and TRBJ1-2; no firm D call. Per germline, CDR1 SNHLY and CDR2 FYNNEI. CDR3 length equals 14 residues. V lost 6 bases and J lost 8, with 19 bases in between. CDR3: CASRDLKGSGGYTF. CDR3 nucleotides: TGTGCCAGCAGGGACCTCAAGGGCTCGGGGGGCTACACCTTC. The whole variable domain, remainder taken from reference TRBV2 and TRBJ1-2, is EPEVTQTPSHQVTQMGQEVILRCVPISNHLYFYWYRQILGQKVEFLVSFYNNEISEKSEIFDDQFSVERPDGSNFTLKIRSTKLEDSAMYFCASRDLKGSGGYTFGSGTRLTVV.

The chain joins TRBV11-2 to TRBJ2-2; possibly TRBD2 for D (5 bases). V shed 6 bases and J shed 5 bases, with 13 bases lying between them. In germline, CDR1 is SGHAT, CDR2 FQNNGV. The CDR3 runs 14 residues. The chain's CDR3 is CASSRSRVTGELFF. Written as DNA, the CDR3 is TGTGCCAGCAGTCGCTCGAGGGTAACCGGGGAGCTGTTTTTT.

V gene TRBV14 combines with J gene TRBJ1-4; 8 bases are a match to TRBD1. Germline CDR1 is SGHDN and CDR2 is FVKESK. The CDR3 length is 12 residues. V gave up 4 bases and J gave up 14 bases; unmatched junction bases: 6. For the CDR3, the DNA is TGTGCCAGCAGCCCGGGACAGGTTGGGCTGTTTTTT. It is translated as CASSPGQVGLFF.

V gene TRBV6-1 combines with J gene TRBJ1-6; weak D call: TRBD1 (5 bases). Trimming removed 3 bases at V and 3 bases at J, with 6 bases between. The CDR3 contains 14 residues. Looked up from germline, CDR1 is MNHNS and CDR2 is SASEGT. The CDR3 DNA is TGTGCCAGCAGTGACAGGGACTATAATTCACCCCTCCACTTT. Its protein product is CASSDRDYNSPLHF.

A remark on this clone: Within the sample, other DNA sequences also encode this same CDR3. The genes are TRBV19 and TRBJ2-7; TRBD1 aligns across 9 bases. The CDR3 has 12 residues. V gave up 8 bases and J gave up 4 bases; unmatched junction bases: 3. The germline gives CDR1 LNHDA, CDR2 SQIVND (reference sequence). CDR3 amino acids: CASADRGYEQYF. CDR3 nucleotide sequence: TGTGCCAGTGCCGACAGGGGGTACGAGCAGTACTTC.

The V gene is TRBV28, the J gene TRBJ1-2, with D perhaps matching TRBD1 (5 bases). Germline CDR1 is MDHEN and CDR2 is SYDVKM. This CDR3 contains 14 residues. The CDR3 loop is CACGRGDSNYGYTF. The CDR3 nucleotides are TGTGCTTGCGGAAGAGGGGACTCAAACTATGGCTACACCTTC.

The chain links TRBV5-1 to TRBJ2-3, with TRBD2 identical over 7 bases. The CDR3 extends over 14 amino acids. V was pared by 1 base and J by 1 base, with 0 bases of the junction left unmatched. Germline V CDR1 and CDR2: SGHRS, YFSETQ. The CDR3 is CASSLTSGTDTQYF. For the CDR3, the DNA is TGCGCCAGCAGCTTGACTAGCGGCACAGATACGCAGTATTTT. Full variable domain (outside the CDR3, taken from reference TRBV5-1 and TRBJ2-3): KAGVTQTPRYLIKTRGQQVTLSCSPISGHRSVSWYQQTPGQGLQFLFEYFSETQRNKGNFPGRFSGRQFSNSRSEMNVSTLELGDSALYLCASSLTSGTDTQYFGPGTRLTVL.